The 13 T cell receptor beta chains presented below share a single source sample, sequenced in a study of T-cell reconstitution after alpha-beta-depleted transplantation in children. Study-wide results and caveats: At one year after transplant, newly produced T cells mostly accounted for T-cell counts and diversity.

Which antigens these TCRs recognize remains unknown. Preparing the TCRbeta library involved the use of unique molecular identifiers. A single record per CDR3 protein comes from TCRdb applying MiXCR to the PCR reads. Among hundreds of thousands of distinct CDR3 sequences listed, 6.5% to 9% were seen once. Sample: peripheral blood, taken 360 days after TCRalphabeta/CD19-depleted stem cell transplant. These TCRs come from a female patient aged 2-9 years who had a stem cell transplant for Fanconi anemia, so the T cells may come from the graft donor.

There are many counts of this clonotype. J is TRBJ2-7 and V is TRBV28; D gene ambiguous. The germline V gene encodes CDR1 MDHEN and CDR2 SYDVKM. This CDR3 is 12 amino acids long. The CDR3 DNA reads TGTATCTCTGGAAGCCCAAACTACGAGCAGTACGTC. Translated: CISGSPNYEQYV.

The chain couples TRBV29-1 to TRBJ2-5, with D uncertain. V lost 4 bases and J 2 bases, leaving 11 bases between the germline ends. Germline assignment: CDR1 SQVTM and CDR2 ANQGSEA. The CDR3 loop spans 13 amino acids. CDR3 DNA sequence: TGCAGCGTTGTAGGTTTTGGACAAGAGACCCAGTACTTC. It codes for CSVVGFGQETQYF.

This chain connects TRBV9 to TRBJ2-7; D may correspond to TRBD1 or TRBD2 (7 bases each). Germline CDR1 reads SGDLS; CDR2 reads YYNGEE. This CDR3 has 15 amino acids. V was clipped by 2 bases and J by 4 bases, with 16 bases between them. CDR3 protein: CASSVSGGVGYEQYF. The CDR3 bases are TGTGCCAGCAGCGTTTCAGGGGGGGTGGGATACGAGCAGTACTTC.

V gene TRBV9 combines with J gene TRBJ2-1; unclear D gene. Trimming shortened V by 0 bases and J by 5 bases, and 9 bases separated the two germline ends. The CDR3 is 14 amino acids. Germline loops: CDR1 SGDLS, CDR2 YYNGEE. The CDR3 DNA is TGTGCCAGCAGCGTAGAGCTCCGTAACAATGAGCAGTTCTTC. Amino acids: CASSVELRNNEQFF. The variable domain in full, with the rest retrieved from reference TRBV9 and TRBJ2-1, is DSGVTQTPKHLITATGQRVTLRCSPRSGDLSVYWYQQSLDQGLQFLIQYYNGEERAKGNILERFSAQQFPDLHSELNLSSLELGDSALYFCASSVELRNNEQFFGPGTRLTVL.

This clonotype appeared a few times. The chain joins TRBV11-2 to TRBJ2-3, with TRBD2 as a possible D gene (6 bases). This CDR3 spans 14 amino acids. CDR1 SGHAT and CDR2 FQNNGV come from the germline V gene. The V end was cut by 2 bases, the J end by 4 bases, with 10 bases between. CDR3 residues: CASSLYPGADTQYF. The DNA of the CDR3 is TGTGCCAGCAGCTTATACCCGGGGGCAGATACGCAGTATTTT.

The V and J genes are TRBV18 and TRBJ2-5, with 7 bases lining up with TRBD1. From germline, CDR1 is KGHSH and CDR2 LQKENI. This CDR3 is 16 amino acids long. With V trimmed by 3 bases and J by 2 bases, 9 bases remained unmatched. The CDR3 here is CASSPLGTAPQETQYF. CDR3 nucleotide sequence: TGTGCCAGCTCACCCCTAGGGACAGCCCCACAAGAGACCCAGTACTTC.

This clonotype was picked up many times. This rearrangement joins TRBV5-1 to TRBJ2-1; the match to TRBD2 covers 10 bases. CDR1 and CDR2 (germline): SGHRS, YFSETQ. V shed 4 bases and J 7 bases; nucleotides not matched to a gene: 5. The CDR3 has 14 amino acids. The CDR3 spells CASSTGGLANEQFF. CDR3 sequence (DNA): TGCGCCAGCAGCACGGGGGGACTAGCGAATGAGCAGTTCTTC.

This clonotype was seen many times. The gene calls are TRBV7-4 and TRBJ1-1; no clear D gene. V lost 1 base, J lost 0 bases, and 9 bases lay in between. From germline, CDR1 is SGHVT and CDR2 SQSDAQ. The CDR3 totals 15 residues. The CDR3 region is CASSLVRVMNTEAFF. The CDR3, as DNA: TGTGCCAGCAGCTTAGTAAGGGTTATGAACACTGAAGCTTTCTTT.

Ten or more counts support this clonotype. This sequence joins TRBV5-5 and TRBJ2-1; 7 bases line up with TRBD1. This CDR3 region has 16 residues. Germline V gene lookup returns CDR1 SGHKS and CDR2 YYEKEE (reference sequence). V trimming: 3 bases; J trimming: 2 bases; junction bases outside the gene matches: 8. The CDR3 region has the DNA TGTGCCAGCAGCTACGACCCCGGGACAGCCTACAATGAGCAGTTCTTC. Protein: CASSYDPGTAYNEQFF.

This clonotype came up many times. The rearrangement joins TRBV6-2 or TRBV6-3 to TRBJ2-3, with TRBD2 identical over 15 bases. The junction had 12 bases not matched to a gene; V was cut back by 7 bases and J by 4 bases. The CDR3 is 18 residues long. Germline lookup yields CDR1 MNHEY and CDR2 SVGEGT. The CDR3 nucleotides are TGTGCCAGCAAGAGGGTTGGACTAGCGGGAGGGCCGGCAGATACGCAGTATTTT. Its protein product is CASKRVGLAGGPADTQYF.

This chain uses TRBV28 with TRBJ2-1; 14 bases agree with TRBD2. The V gene's germline CDR1 is MDHEN and CDR2 SYDVKM. CDR3 length equals 18 residues. Trimming at V came to 3 bases and at J to 3 bases, leaving 7 bases not matched to a gene. CDR3 residues: CASSFRTSGGLDYNEQFF. The CDR3 DNA follows: TGTGCCAGCAGTTTTCGGACTAGCGGGGGGTTAGACTACAATGAGCAGTTCTTC. The variable domain in full, completed from reference TRBV28 and TRBJ2-1, reads DVKVTQSSRYLVKRTGEKVFLECVQDMDHENMFWYRQDPGLGLRLIYFSYDVKMKEKGDIPEGYSVSREKKERFSLILESASTNQTSMYLCASSFRTSGGLDYNEQFFGPGTRLTVL.

In this sample, this clonotype turned up a few times. The chain recombines TRBV20-1 with TRBJ1-2; 7 bases fit TRBD1. Losses at the gene ends were 3 bases for V and 4 bases for J; bases not matched to a gene: 11. Germline CDR1 DFQATT, CDR2 SNEGSKA (reference sequence). The CDR3 runs to 15 residues. The CDR3 region is CSASRLGQPFYGYTF. For the CDR3, the DNA is TGCAGTGCTAGTAGATTGGGACAGCCTTTCTATGGCTACACCTTC.

This clonotype was recorded a few times. This chain joins TRBV5-6 and TRBJ1-5; possible D gene TRBD1, 6 bases. Trimming cost V 0 bases and J 3 bases, with 13 bases left between them. The CDR3 consists of 16 residues. Germline CDR1 is SGHDT and CDR2 is YYEEEE. The CDR3 nucleotides are TGTGCCAGCAGCTTGGCCGGAAGGGGGATCAATCAGCCCCAGCATTTT. Its protein is CASSLAGRGINQPQHF.